This entry is about one TCR beta chain. The repertoire was sequenced with immunoSEQ multiplex PCR; TCRdb's copy has only in-frame clones and lacks some. This sample has more than 65,000 clones, with around 97% found just once. This entry is derived from a study of technical replicates of blood from several donors. V was pared by 6 bases and J by 3 bases, with 13 bases between. Germline CDR1 is SGDLS and CDR2 is YYNGEE. This CDR3 region has 14 residues. The sample taken for sequencing was T cells isolated from PBMCs. This receptor was identified in a human donor in good health. The chain employs TRBV9 and TRBJ1-5; D might be TRBD1 (6 bases). Here the CDR3 DNA reads TGTGCCAGCAACGGGGGGGGGCTCAATCAGCCCCAGCATTTT. Protein product: CASNGGGLNQPQHF.